This T cell receptor beta chain was retrieved from a study of spatial heterogeneity in lung cancer. Of note for this clonotype: Its target is not known.

Every molecule of TCR cDNA had its own unique molecular identifier. TCRdb redid the calling of the 5' RACE reads with MiXCR, one entry per CDR3 protein. The sample shows roughly 48,000 distinct CDR3 sequences, less than 6% of them seen only once. The V gene's germline CDR1 is MGHDK and CDR2 SYGVNS. The V gene lost 4 bases and the J gene lost 0 bases, with 15 bases spanning the gap. The CDR3 has 16 amino acids. As for time point: sample taken at primary tumor resection. No cells were sorted before sequencing. The whole RNA sequenced was extracted from tumor, nontumor lung or frozen PBMC. General study points: The appearance of ubiquitous expanded tumor TCRs in blood was greater at resection than follow-up.

This clonotype was obtained from a male donor with early-stage non-small cell lung cancer. This specimen was PBMCs, taken at surgery. The rearrangement uses TRBV25-1 and TRBJ1-1; D is ambiguous. The CDR3 loop is CASSVGGVIMNTEAFF. CDR3 in DNA: TGTGCCAGCAGTGTGGGTGGTGTCATCATGAACACTGAAGCTTTCTTT.